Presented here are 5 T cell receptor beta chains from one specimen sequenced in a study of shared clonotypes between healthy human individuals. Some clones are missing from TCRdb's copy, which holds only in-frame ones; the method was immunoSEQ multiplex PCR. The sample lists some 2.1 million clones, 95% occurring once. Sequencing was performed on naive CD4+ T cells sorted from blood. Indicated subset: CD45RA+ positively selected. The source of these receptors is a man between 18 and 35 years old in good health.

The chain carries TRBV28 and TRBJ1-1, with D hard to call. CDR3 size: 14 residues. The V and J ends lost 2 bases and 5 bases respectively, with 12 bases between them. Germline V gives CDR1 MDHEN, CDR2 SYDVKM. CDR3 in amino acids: CASSLDTLGTEAFF. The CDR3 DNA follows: TGTGCCAGCAGTTTAGACACCCTTGGAACTGAAGCTTTCTTT.

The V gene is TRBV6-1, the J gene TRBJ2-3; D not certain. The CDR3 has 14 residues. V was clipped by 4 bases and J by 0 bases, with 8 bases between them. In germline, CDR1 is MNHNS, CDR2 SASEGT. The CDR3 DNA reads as TGTGCCAGCAGTGTTGACGGTAGCACAGATACGCAGTATTTT. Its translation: CASSVDGSTDTQYF.

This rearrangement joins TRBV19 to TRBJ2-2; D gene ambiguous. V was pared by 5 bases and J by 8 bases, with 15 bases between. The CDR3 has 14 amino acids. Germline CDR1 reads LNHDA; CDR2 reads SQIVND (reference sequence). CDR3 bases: TGTGCCAGTAGTTCGACGTATGGGCGGGGGGAGCTGTTTTTT. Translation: CASSSTYGRGELFF.

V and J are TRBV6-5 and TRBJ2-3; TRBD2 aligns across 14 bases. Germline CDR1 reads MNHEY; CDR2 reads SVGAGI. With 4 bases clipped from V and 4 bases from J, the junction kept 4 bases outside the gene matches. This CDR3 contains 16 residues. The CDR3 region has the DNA TGTGCCAGCAGTTTGGGACTAGCGGGAGCTCCAGATACGCAGTATTTT. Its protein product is CASSLGLAGAPDTQYF.

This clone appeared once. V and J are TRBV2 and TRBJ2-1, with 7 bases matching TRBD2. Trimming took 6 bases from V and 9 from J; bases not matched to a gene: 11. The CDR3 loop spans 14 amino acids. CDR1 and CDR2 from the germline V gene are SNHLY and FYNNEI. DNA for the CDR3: TGTGCCAGCAGGGAGACTAGCTCGGGGGGTGAGCAGTTCTTC. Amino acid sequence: CASRETSSGGEQFF.